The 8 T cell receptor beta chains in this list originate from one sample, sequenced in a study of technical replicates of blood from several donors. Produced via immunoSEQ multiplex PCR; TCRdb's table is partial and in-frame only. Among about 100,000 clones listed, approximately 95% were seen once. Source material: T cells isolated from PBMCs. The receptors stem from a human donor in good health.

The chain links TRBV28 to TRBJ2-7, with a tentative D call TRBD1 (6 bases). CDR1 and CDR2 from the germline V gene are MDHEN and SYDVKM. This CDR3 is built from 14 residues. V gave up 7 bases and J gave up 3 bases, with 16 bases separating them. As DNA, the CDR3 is TGTGCCAGCACTTACAGGGAAGGACTCTACGAGCAGTACTTC. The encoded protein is CASTYREGLYEQYF.

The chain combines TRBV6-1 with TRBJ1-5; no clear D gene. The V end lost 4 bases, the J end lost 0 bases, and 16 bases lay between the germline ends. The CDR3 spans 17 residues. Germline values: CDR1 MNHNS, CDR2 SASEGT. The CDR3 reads CASSVAGIGYSNQPQHF. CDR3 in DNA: TGTGCCAGCAGTGTCGCGGGGATCGGGTATAGCAATCAGCCCCAGCATTTT.

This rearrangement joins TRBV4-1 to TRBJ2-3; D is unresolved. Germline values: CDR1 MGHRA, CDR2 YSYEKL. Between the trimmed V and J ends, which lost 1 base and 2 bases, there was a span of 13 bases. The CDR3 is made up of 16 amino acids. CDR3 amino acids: CASSQVGRKPTDTQYF. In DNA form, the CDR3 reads TGCGCCAGCAGCCAAGTGGGCCGAAAGCCCACAGATACGCAGTATTTT.

Here the CDR3 DNA reads TGCGCCACCGCTAAGATGATCCTAGGAAATGAGCAGTTCTTC. It yields the protein CATAKMILGNEQFF. The rearrangement joins TRBV10-2 to TRBJ2-1; D not certain. There are 14 residues in the CDR3. The V and J ends lost 10 bases and 7 bases respectively, with 20 bases between them. CDR1 WSHSY and CDR2 SAAADI come from the germline V gene.

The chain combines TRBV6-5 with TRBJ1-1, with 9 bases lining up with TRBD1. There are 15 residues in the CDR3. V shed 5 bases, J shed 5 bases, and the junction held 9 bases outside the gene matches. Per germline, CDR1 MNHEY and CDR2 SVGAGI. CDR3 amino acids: CASSLTGGVETEAFF. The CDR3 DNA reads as TGTGCCAGCAGTCTCACAGGGGGCGTTGAGACTGAAGCTTTCTTT.

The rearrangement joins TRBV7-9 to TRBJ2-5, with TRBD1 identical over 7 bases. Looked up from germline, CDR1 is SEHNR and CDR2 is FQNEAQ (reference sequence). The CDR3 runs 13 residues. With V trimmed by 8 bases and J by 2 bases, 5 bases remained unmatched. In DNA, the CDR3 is TGTGCCAGCCTCCAGGGGGTTCAAGAGACCCAGTACTTC. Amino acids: CASLQGVQETQYF.

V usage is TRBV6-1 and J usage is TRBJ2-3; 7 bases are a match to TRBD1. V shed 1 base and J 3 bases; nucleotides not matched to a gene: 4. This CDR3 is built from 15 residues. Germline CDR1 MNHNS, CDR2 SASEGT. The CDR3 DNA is TGTGCCAGCAGTGAAGGGGACAGACTTACAGATACGCAGTATTTT. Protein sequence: CASSEGDRLTDTQYF.

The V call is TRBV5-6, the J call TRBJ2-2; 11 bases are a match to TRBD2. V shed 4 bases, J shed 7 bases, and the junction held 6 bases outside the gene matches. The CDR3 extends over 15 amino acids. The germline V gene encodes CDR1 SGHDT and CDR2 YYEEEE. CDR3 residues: CASSALAGEGGELFF. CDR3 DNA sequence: TGTGCCAGCAGCGCACTAGCGGGAGAGGGCGGGGAGCTGTTTTTT.